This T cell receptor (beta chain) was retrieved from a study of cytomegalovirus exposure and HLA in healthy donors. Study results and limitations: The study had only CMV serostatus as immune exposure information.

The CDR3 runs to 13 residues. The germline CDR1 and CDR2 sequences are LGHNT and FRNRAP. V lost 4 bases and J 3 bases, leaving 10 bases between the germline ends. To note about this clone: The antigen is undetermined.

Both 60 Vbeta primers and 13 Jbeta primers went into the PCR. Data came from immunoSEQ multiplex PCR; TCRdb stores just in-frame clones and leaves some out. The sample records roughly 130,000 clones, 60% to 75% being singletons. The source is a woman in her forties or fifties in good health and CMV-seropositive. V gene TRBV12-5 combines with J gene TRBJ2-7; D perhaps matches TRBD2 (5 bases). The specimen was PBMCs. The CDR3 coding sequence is TGTGCTAGTGGTTCCGGGGTCGACTACGAGCAGTACTTC. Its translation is CASGSGVDYEQYF. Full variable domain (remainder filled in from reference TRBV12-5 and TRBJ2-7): DARVTQTPRHKVTEMGQEVTMRCQPILGHNTVFWYRQTMMQGLELLAYFRNRAPLDDSGMPKDRFSAEMPDATLATLKIQPSEPRDSAVYFCASGSGVDYEQYFGPGTRLTVT.